A selection of T cell receptor beta chains follows, all from one sample in a study of control samples from healthy donors and cancer patients. Generated by immunoSEQ multiplex PCR, the TCRdb table keeps only in-frame clones and is missing some. Of 150,000 to 200,000 clones in the sample, roughly 92% were seen once. Sequencing was performed on blood. The receptors were gathered from a man under 40 in good health. CDR3s include the opening cysteine and the closing phenylalanine or tryptophan. A D gene is named only where the DNA matches it firmly. Size tells how often a clone was seen (once, few, many) or the class of an expanded clone, and some rows leave it out.

clone_size j_call d_call v_call cdr3_nt cdr3_aa
- TRBJ2-7 - TRBV21-1 TGTGCCAGCAGCAAGGAAGTGGACAGGGGGCGTTCCTACGAGCAGTACTTC CASSKEVDRGRSYEQYF
- TRBJ2-6 - TRBV5-1 TGCGCCAGCATGCAAAGCTCTGGGGCCAACGTCCTGACTTTC CASMQSSGANVLTF
- TRBJ2-7 TRBD2 TRBV7-6 TGTGCCAGCACCAAGACTAGCGGGGGGCCCATCCGCTACGAGCAGTACTTC CASTKTSGGPIRYEQYF
- TRBJ2-7 - TRBV14 TGTGCCAGCAGCCATTCGGGATACGAGCAGTACTTC CASSHSGYEQYF
- TRBJ2-5 - TRBV2 TGTGCCAGCAGTGAAGCATCGGCCAGCCCCAAGACCCAGTACTTC CASSEASASPKTQYF
- TRBJ2-2 - TRBV27 TGTGCCAGCAGTATCCAAGGACGGCTCCAGGGGAACGGGGAGCTGTTTTTT CASSIQGRLQGNGELFF
- TRBJ1-1 - TRBV7-6 TGTGCCAGCAGCTTAACCAGGGGAGGGGAAGCTTTCTTT CASSLTRGGEAFF
- TRBJ2-7 - TRBV12-2 TGTGCAAGTCCTCGCGAGCAGTACTTC CASPREQYF
- TRBJ2-7 - TRBV25-1 TGTGCCAGCAGTGGGAGCCTAGCCTACGAGCAGTACTTC CASSGSLAYEQYF
- TRBJ2-3 TRBD2 TRBV27 TGTGCCAGCTCTGAGCTCCGGGGGGCAGATACGCAGTATTTT CASSELRGADTQYF
- TRBJ1-2 - TRBV29-1 TGCAGCGTTGGAGGGGGGGGGTTGGACTATGGCTACACCTTC CSVGGGGLDYGYTF
- TRBJ1-2 TRBD1 TRBV5-1 TGCGCCAGCAGCCCCGGACAGGGAGGCTATGGCTACACCTTC CASSPGQGGYGYTF
- TRBJ1-2 TRBD1 TRBV30 TGTGCCTGGAGCTCCCCGACAGGGACCTATGGCTACACCTTC CAWSSPTGTYGYTF
few TRBJ1-2 TRBD1 TRBV14 TGTGCCAGCAGCCGGGGACAGGGGGTCGACTACACCTTC CASSRGQGVDYTF
- TRBJ2-7 - TRBV3-1/TRBV3-2 TGTGCCAGCAGCCGTCTTAGCGGCGAGCAGTACTTC CASSRLSGEQYF
- TRBJ1-3 - TRBV6-1 TGTGCCAGCAGTGAAGAGGATCTTTTCTCTGGAAACACCATATATTTT CASSEEDLFSGNTIYF